The T cell receptor (beta chain) under discussion was sequenced for a study of blood T cells in healthy people across ages. Alongside a J-beta primer mix, a sample-barcoded 5' primer served in a second PCR lasting 7 to 11 cycles. TCRdb recomputed calls from the 5' RACE reads with MiXCR, one row per CDR3 protein. Here the sample spans about 1,000,000 distinct CDR3 sequences, roughly 45% being singletons. V was shortened by 4 bases and J by 3 bases, with 17 bases between the two germline ends. Germline CDR1 reads SGHKS; CDR2 reads YYEKEE (reference sequence). CDR3 size: 16 residues. The TCR originated in a woman aged 60-75 years in good health. The chain carries TRBV5-5 and TRBJ2-1; D may be TRBD2 (6 bases). Specimen: blood. CDR3 DNA sequence: TGTGCCAGCAGCCCGGGGGTAAGCGCCAACTACAATGAGCAGTTCTTC. Translation: CASSPGVSANYNEQFF. Full variable domain (missing parts from reference TRBV5-5 and TRBJ2-1): DAGVTQSPTHLIKTRGQQVTLRCSPISGHKSVSWYQQVLGQGPQFIFQYYEKEERGRGNFPDRFSARQFPNYSSELNVNALLLGDSALYLCASSPGVSANYNEQFFGPGTRLTVL.